The 21 T cell receptor beta chains in this list originate from one sample, sequenced in a study of cytomegalovirus exposure and HLA in healthy donors. PCR involved 60 Vbeta and 13 Jbeta primers. The protocol was immunoSEQ multiplex PCR, while the TCRdb copy is restricted to in-frame clones and leaves out a portion. Of about 180,000 clones listed, roughly 77% are singletons. Material for sequencing was PBMCs. The origin of the receptors is a woman aged 25 to 39 in good health and CMV-seropositive.

The J gene is TRBJ1-2, the V gene TRBV19, with D perhaps matching TRBD1 (5 bases). Per germline, CDR1 LNHDA and CDR2 SQIVND (reference sequence). Trimming took off 7 bases at V and 8 bases at J, with 11 bases between the two ends. CDR3 length: 11 amino acids. The CDR3 region is CASKEGRGYTF. CDR3 DNA: TGTGCCAGTAAGGAGGGGCGAGGCTACACCTTC.

The chain combines TRBV10-3 with TRBJ1-2, with 7 bases that match TRBD1. CDR1 is ENHRY, CDR2 SYGVKD, per germline. J lost 2 bases, V lost 5 bases, and 5 bases had no gene match. The CDR3 totals 14 residues. This CDR3 is CAISRDSPNYGYTF. For the CDR3, the DNA is TGTGCCATCAGTAGGGACAGTCCAAACTATGGCTACACCTTC.

The V gene is TRBV5-6, the J gene TRBJ2-1; possibly TRBD1 for D (6 bases). Per the germline V gene, CDR1 is SGHDT and CDR2 is YYEEEE. The V gene lost 0 bases and the J gene lost 4 bases, with 8 bases spanning the gap. The CDR3 totals 14 residues. CDR3 loop: CASSLGQAYNEQFF. The CDR3 DNA is TGTGCCAGCAGCTTGGGACAGGCTTACAATGAGCAGTTCTTC.

The chain joins TRBV5-1 to TRBJ2-7, with a possible D match to TRBD1 (6 bases). V lost 2 bases, J lost 6 bases, and 9 bases lay in between. Germline CDR1 is SGHRS and CDR2 is YFSETQ. The CDR3 consists of 12 residues. CDR3 DNA: TGCGCCAGCAGCTTCGGGACAAGCGAGCAGTACTTC. Its protein is CASSFGTSEQYF.

V usage is TRBV5-1 and J usage is TRBJ1-4, with 8 bases identical to TRBD1. V shed 2 bases and J 6 bases; nucleotides not matched to a gene: 3. CDR1 SGHRS and CDR2 YFSETQ come from the germline V gene. The CDR3 is made up of 14 amino acids. CDR3 sequence (DNA): TGCGCCAGCAGCTTTGACAGGGGTCATGAAAAACTGTTTTTT. Its protein is CASSFDRGHEKLFF.

This chain links TRBV7-9 with TRBJ2-1; D is ambiguous. Germline V CDR1 and CDR2: SEHNR, FQNEAQ (reference sequence). V was clipped by 6 bases and J by 0 bases, with 6 bases between them. The CDR3 loop spans 13 amino acids. The CDR3 nucleotides read TGTGCCAGCAGGTCCAGCTCCTACAATGAGCAGTTCTTC. This encodes CASRSSSYNEQFF.

This clone was found once. The J gene is TRBJ1-1, the V gene TRBV7-9; D is unclear. This CDR3 comprises 15 residues. The ends were cut back, 6 bases at V and 0 bases at J, with 14 bases in the middle. Germline assignment: CDR1 SEHNR and CDR2 FQNEAQ (reference sequence). CDR3 sequence: CASSSGAVMNTEAFF. The DNA of the CDR3 is TGTGCCAGCAGTTCCGGTGCGGTCATGAACACTGAAGCTTTCTTT.

The chain combines TRBV7-6 with TRBJ2-1, with 8 nucleotides matching TRBD2. Per the germline V gene, CDR1 is SGHVS and CDR2 is FNYEAQ. V gave up 4 bases and J gave up 2 bases; unmatched junction bases: 4. This CDR3 has 15 amino acids. For the CDR3, the DNA is TGTGCCAGCAGCTACGGGGGGGGGCCCTACAATGAGCAGTTCTTC. Its protein is CASSYGGGPYNEQFF.

This CDR3 is CASSLRRGHDGNTIYF. The DNA for the CDR3 is TGTGCCAGCAGTTTACGGAGGGGGCATGATGGAAACACCATATATTTT. V and J are TRBV28 and TRBJ1-3, with 7 bases aligning to TRBD1. Germline V gene data show CDR1 as MDHEN and CDR2 as SYDVKM. The CDR3 is 16 amino acids. V trimming: 2 bases; J trimming: 3 bases; junction bases outside the gene matches: 7.

This chain joins TRBV5-1 and TRBJ2-1; 11 nucleotides match TRBD2. The CDR3 is 15 amino acids. Trimming cost V 1 base and J 5 bases; bases outside gene matches: 2. CDR1 is SGHRS and CDR2 is YFSETQ in the germline V gene. The CDR3 sequence is CASSLTSGGHNEQFF. The DNA for the CDR3 is TGCGCCAGCAGCTTGACTAGCGGGGGCCACAATGAGCAGTTCTTC.

This chain joins TRBV19 and TRBJ2-5; 7 bases are a match to TRBD2. The J segment lost 1 base and the V segment lost 5 bases, leaving 4 bases of the junction unmatched. The CDR3 contains 14 residues. From germline, CDR1 is LNHDA and CDR2 SQIVND (reference sequence). The CDR3 DNA is TGTGCCAGTAGTCCACCGGGGGGCCAAGAGACCCAGTACTTC. Its translation is CASSPPGGQETQYF. The variable domain in full, completed from reference TRBV19 and TRBJ2-5, reads DGGITQSPKYLFRKEGQNVTLSCEQNLNHDAMYWYRQDPGQGLRLIYYSQIVNDFQKGDIAEGYSVSREKKESFPLTVTSAQKNPTAFYLCASSPPGGQETQYFGPGTRLLVL.

In this sample, this clone turned up a few times. The chain combines TRBV5-1 with TRBJ2-7, with TRBD2 matching over 10 bases. The V gene's germline CDR1 is SGHRS and CDR2 YFSETQ. J was trimmed by 6 bases and V by 1 base; bases with no gene match: 7. The CDR3 extends over 15 amino acids. CDR3: CASSLSPSGGGEQYF. DNA of the CDR3: TGCGCCAGCAGCTTGTCCCCTAGCGGGGGTGGCGAGCAGTACTTC.

The genes are TRBV30 and TRBJ1-3; D gene uncertain. Germline-derived CDR1 and CDR2 are GTSNPN and SVGIG (reference sequence). The CDR3 totals 15 residues. Trimming pared 7 bases from V and 0 bases from J, leaving 16 bases between. CDR3 in amino acids: CAFGRGRLSGNTIYF. As DNA, the CDR3 is TGTGCCTTTGGACGGGGTAGGCTCTCTGGAAACACCATATATTTT.

V usage is TRBV28 and J usage is TRBJ1-2, with 9 bases lining up with TRBD1. The CDR3 totals 14 residues. The germline gives CDR1 MDHEN, CDR2 SYDVKM. V was pared by 7 bases and J by 7 bases, with 10 bases of the junction left unmatched. The chain's CDR3 is CASNEDRGSRGYTF. The CDR3 DNA reads TGTGCCAGCAACGAGGACAGGGGCTCCCGTGGCTACACCTTC.

V gene TRBV10-3 combines with J gene TRBJ1-2; D might be TRBD1 (5 bases). Trimming removed 1 base at V and 5 bases at J, with 11 bases between. The CDR3 contains 14 residues. Looked up from germline, CDR1 is ENHRY and CDR2 is SYGVKD. CDR3 amino acids: CAISEYRTTYGYTF. In DNA, the CDR3 is TGTGCCATCAGTGAGTATAGGACAACTTATGGCTACACCTTC.

The V call is TRBV6-5, the J call TRBJ2-7, with 7 nucleotides matching TRBD2. Per germline, CDR1 MNHEY and CDR2 SVGAGI. CDR3 length: 15 residues. After removal of 0 bases from V and 2 bases from J, the junction contained 4 bases not matched to a gene. The DNA for the CDR3 is TGTGCCAGCAGTTACTCTACGGGGGGACCCTACGAGCAGTACTTC. Its protein is CASSYSTGGPYEQYF.

This rearrangement joins TRBV7-9 to TRBJ1-4, with TRBD1 matching over 8 bases. This CDR3 contains 13 residues. V was clipped by 5 bases and J by 10 bases; unmatched bases: 6. CDR1 and CDR2 from the germline V gene are SEHNR and FQNEAQ (reference sequence). CDR3 nucleotide sequence: TGTGCCAGCAGCGCCCAACAGGGGGGAAAACTGTTTTTT. Its protein product is CASSAQQGGKLFF.

The rearrangement links TRBV28 to TRBJ1-2; D may be TRBD1 (5 bases). This CDR3 contains 10 residues. Looked up from germline, CDR1 is MDHEN and CDR2 is SYDVKM. Trimming removed 8 bases from V and 7 bases from J, with 8 bases in between. CDR3 DNA: TGTGCCAGCGGAAGGGGTGGCTACACCTTC. The encoded protein is CASGRGGYTF.

This sequence joins TRBV15 and TRBJ2-5, with TRBD2 matching 8 bases. The better agreement between TRBJ2-7 and the DNA end casts doubt on the J call. This CDR3 has 13 amino acids. The germline V gene encodes CDR1 LNHNV and CDR2 YYDKDF (reference sequence). This chain's CDR3 is CATSGAGGDEQYF. CDR3 DNA sequence: TGTGCCACCAGCGGGGCCGGGGGGGACGAGCAGTACTTC.

The CDR3 DNA reads TGTGCCAGCTCGCAGGACGGACTAGCGGGGGTCGGGGAGACCCAGTACTTC. This translates into CASSQDGLAGVGETQYF. V gene TRBV18 combines with J gene TRBJ2-5; 13 bases fit TRBD2. The CDR3 covers 17 residues. Germline V gene data show CDR1 as KGHSH and CDR2 as LQKENI. V was pared by 6 bases and J by 5 bases, with 12 bases of the junction left unmatched.

This clone occurred a few times. CDR3 nucleotide sequence: TGTGCCAGCAGCCCTACCGGACAGGGTAGAAGAGGAATCAAGGAGCAGTACTTC. Residues: CASSPTGQGRRGIKEQYF. The chain recombines TRBV7-9 with TRBJ2-7; 8 nucleotides match TRBD1. V lost 5 bases, J lost 7 bases, and 22 bases stayed unmatched. The CDR3 spans 18 residues. Germline loops: CDR1 SEHNR, CDR2 FQNEAQ (reference sequence).